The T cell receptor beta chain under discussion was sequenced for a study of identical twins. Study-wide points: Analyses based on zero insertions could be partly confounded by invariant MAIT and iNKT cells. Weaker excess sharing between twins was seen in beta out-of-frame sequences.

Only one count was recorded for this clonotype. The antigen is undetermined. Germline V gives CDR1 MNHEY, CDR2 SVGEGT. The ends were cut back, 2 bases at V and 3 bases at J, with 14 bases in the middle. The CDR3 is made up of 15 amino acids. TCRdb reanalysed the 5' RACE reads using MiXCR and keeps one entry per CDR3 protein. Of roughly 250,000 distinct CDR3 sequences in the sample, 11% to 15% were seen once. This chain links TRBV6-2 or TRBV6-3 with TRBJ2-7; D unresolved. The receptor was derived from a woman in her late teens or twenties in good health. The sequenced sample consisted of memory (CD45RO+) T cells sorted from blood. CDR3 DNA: TGTGCCAGCAGTTACCCTCGGAGTAGAGGCTACGAGCAGTACTTC. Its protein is CASSYPRSRGYEQYF.